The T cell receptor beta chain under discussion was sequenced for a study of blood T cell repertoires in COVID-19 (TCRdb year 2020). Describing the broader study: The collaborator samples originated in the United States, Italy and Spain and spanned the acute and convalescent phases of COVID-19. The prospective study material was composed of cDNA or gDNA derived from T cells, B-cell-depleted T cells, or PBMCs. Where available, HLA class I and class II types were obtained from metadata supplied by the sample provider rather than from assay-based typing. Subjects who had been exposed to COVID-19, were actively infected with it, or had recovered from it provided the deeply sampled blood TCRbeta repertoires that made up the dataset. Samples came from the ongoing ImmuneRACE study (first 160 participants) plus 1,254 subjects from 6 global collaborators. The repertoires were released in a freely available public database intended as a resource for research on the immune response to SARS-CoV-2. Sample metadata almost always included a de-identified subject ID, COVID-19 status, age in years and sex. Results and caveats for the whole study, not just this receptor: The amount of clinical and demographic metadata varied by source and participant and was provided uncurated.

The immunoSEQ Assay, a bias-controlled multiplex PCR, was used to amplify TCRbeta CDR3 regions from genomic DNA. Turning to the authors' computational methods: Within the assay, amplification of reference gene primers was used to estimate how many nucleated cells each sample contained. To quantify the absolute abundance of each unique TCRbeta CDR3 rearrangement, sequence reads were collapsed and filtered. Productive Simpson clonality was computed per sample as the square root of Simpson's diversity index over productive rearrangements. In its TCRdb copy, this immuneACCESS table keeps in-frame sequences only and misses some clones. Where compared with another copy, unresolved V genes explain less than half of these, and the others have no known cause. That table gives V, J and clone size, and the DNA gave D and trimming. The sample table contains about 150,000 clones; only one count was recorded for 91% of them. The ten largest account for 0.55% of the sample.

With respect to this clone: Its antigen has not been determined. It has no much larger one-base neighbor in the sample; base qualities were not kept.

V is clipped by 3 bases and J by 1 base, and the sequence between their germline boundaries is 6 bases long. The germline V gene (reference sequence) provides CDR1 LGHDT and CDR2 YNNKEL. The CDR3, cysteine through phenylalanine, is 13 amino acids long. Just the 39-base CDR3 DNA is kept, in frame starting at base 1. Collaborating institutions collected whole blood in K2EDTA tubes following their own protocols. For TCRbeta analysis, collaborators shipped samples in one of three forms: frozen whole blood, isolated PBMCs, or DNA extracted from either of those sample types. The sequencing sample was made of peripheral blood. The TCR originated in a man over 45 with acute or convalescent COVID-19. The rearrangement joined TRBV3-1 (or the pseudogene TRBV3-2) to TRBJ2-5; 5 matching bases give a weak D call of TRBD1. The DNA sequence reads TGTGCCAGCAGCCACGACAGCCAAGAGACCCAGTACTTC. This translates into CASSHDSQETQYF.